The source of this TCR beta chain is a study of T cells generated in artificial thymic organoids (dated by TCRdb to 2017 to 2019). Describing the broader study: In some experiments, thymic T cells were further FACS-purified to deplete CD4 immature single positive or double positive precursors. The TCR alpha and beta CDR3 repertoires of CD8 single positive T cells derived from in vitro artificial thymic organoids were compared with those of thymic and peripheral blood naive CD8 T cells. The repertoire sequencing data shown were described as representative of three independent experiments.

The investigation overall reported the following: Physiological TCR clonotype diversity, comparable to that of thymic and blood naive CD8 T cells, was observed in organoid-derived CD8 single positive T cells.

TCRalpha and TCRbeta libraries were amplified in separate semi-nested PCR reactions using Advantage 2 and reverse primers located in the TRAC or TRBC constant regions. The amount of total RNA going into first-strand cDNA synthesis ranged between about 3.5 and 500 ng. TCR cDNA libraries were made by 5'-RACE with the SMARTer PCR cDNA Synthesis kit, using a poly-dT primer for first-strand synthesis. The semi-nested reverse primers in the constant regions carried 5-nucleotide sample-specific barcodes, and the PCR products were cleaned up with the Zymo DNA Clean and Concentrator-5 kit. Up to ten barcoded samples were pooled, ligated to Illumina adaptors and sequenced as 2 x 150 bp paired-end reads on an Illumina MiSeq. The original pipeline was this. After demultiplexing, reads were aligned using BLAT against a custom library built from IMGT containing every combination of human TRAV, TRAJ, TRBV, TRBD and TRBJ. The best BLAT hits were picked using pslCDnaFilter (-maxAligns=1, -ignoreIntrons), and custom Perl scripts were used to calculate clonotype frequencies. The public reads were run again by TCRdb, first through fastp at Q25 and then through MiXCR, and only productive beta chains were kept. Entries are consolidated by CDR3 protein sequence, retaining the most common genes and DNA. It is TCRdb's table, rather than the study itself, that gives the V and J calls and clone size. Within this sample are more than 8,000 distinct CDR3 sequences, with about 17% of them counted one time only. Roughly 1.4% of the sample belongs to the ten largest clones.

By how much of the sample it makes up, this clonotype is medium-sized (0.01 to 0.1%). Which antigen it targets is not known. Base quality data are lacking; no much larger clone is found one base away. The trim is 3 bases for V and 10 bases for J, with a gap of 17 bases between the germline ends. The CDR3 covers 15 residues, taking in both the cysteine and the phenylalanine. Just the 45-base CDR3 DNA is kept, in frame starting at base 1. CDR1 SGDLS and CDR2 YYNGEE were looked up in the germline V gene. Primary CD8+ T cells were enriched with magnetic beads using the Miltenyi CD8+ T cell Isolation Kit. Prior to RNA extraction, CD3+TCRalphabeta+CD8 single positive T cells from organoids and thymus were isolated by FACS sorting. For each sample, the RNeasy Micro kit was used to purify total RNA from around 40,000 to 200,000 sorted cells, and RNA quality was checked on an Agilent RNA 6000 Nano chip. To release thymocytes, the researchers dissected thymic fragments, broke them apart by pipetting, and passed the material through a 70 um strainer.

This sequence uses TRBV9 and TRBJ1-6, and perhaps TRBD1 as D gene, on 5 matching bases. The sequencing sample was made of naive CD8+ T cells from the thymus. The cell subset or site tag for this specimen amounts to: CD3+TCRalphabeta+CD8SP T cells; for blood, CD45RO-CCR7+ naive CD8+ T cells. This clonotype was sampled from a human donor who gave cord blood stem cells for thymic organoid culture, a cardiac surgery patient who gave postnatal thymus, or a blood donor (not recorded which). The CDR3 region: CASSGLGTLGSPLHF. The nucleotide sequence is given as TGTGCCAGCAGCGGACTCGGGACCCTAGGATCACCCCTCCACTTT.